This T cell receptor (beta chain) was profiled in a study of OX40 agonist ivuxolimab in advanced cancers. Background on the study: The mean age was roughly 60 years, ranging from 23 to 79, with 82.7% of participants male. Two patients with cutaneous melanoma and one with hepatocellular carcinoma, three in total, showed partial responses. Prior checkpoint blockade (anti-PD-1, anti-PD-L1 or anti-CTLA-4) was permitted; 40% had it. Study outcomes and limitations: By week 6 at 0.1 to 3.0 mg/kg, blood CD4+ and CD8+ T cells had expanded clonally.

Some clones are missing from TCRdb's copy, which holds only in-frame ones; the method was immunoSEQ multiplex PCR. The data contain about 69,000 clones, 90% to 95% of them singletons. The CDR3 is 12 amino acids. CDR1 is SGHVS, CDR2 FNYEAQ, per germline. The germline V and J ends were trimmed by 3 bases and 1 base, with 4 bases remaining between them. In the case of this clone: Its antigen is unknown.

Here the sequenced sample was CD4+ or CD8+ T cells sorted from blood, taken in a trial of the OX40 agonist ivuxolimab. This receptor was taken from an adult with an advanced solid tumor such as melanoma, head and neck, liver or kidney cancer. The chain employs TRBV7-6 and TRBJ2-7; no clear D gene. The CDR3 sequence is CASSFESYEQYF. Written as DNA, the CDR3 is TGTGCCAGCAGCTTCGAGTCCTACGAGCAGTACTTC.